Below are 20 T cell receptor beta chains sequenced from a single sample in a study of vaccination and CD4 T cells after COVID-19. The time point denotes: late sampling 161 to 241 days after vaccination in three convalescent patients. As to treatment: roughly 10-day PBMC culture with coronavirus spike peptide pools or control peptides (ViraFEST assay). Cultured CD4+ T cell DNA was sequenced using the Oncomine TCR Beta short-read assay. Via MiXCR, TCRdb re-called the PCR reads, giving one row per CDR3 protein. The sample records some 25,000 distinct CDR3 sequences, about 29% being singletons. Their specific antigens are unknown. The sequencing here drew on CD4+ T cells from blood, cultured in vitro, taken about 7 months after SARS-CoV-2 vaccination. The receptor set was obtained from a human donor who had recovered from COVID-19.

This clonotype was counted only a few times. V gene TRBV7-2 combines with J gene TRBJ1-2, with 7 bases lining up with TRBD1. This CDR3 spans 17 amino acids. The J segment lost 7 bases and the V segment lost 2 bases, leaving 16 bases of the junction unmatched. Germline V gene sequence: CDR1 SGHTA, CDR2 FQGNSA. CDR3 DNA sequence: TGTGCCAGCAGCTTAATGGCCCAGGGAGGGGGCGGCAGTGGCTACACCTTC. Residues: CASSLMAQGGGGSGYTF. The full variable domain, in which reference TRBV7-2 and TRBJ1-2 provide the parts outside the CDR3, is GAGVSQSPSNKVTEKGKDVELRCDPISGHTALYWYRQSLGQGLEFLIYFQGNSAPDKSGLPSDRFSAERTGGSVSTLTIQRTQQEDSAVYLCASSLMAQGGGGSGYTFGSGTRLTVV.

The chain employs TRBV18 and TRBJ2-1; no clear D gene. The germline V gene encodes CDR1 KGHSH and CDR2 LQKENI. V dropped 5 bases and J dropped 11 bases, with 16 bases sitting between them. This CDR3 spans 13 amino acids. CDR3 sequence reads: CASSVPLWQKQFF. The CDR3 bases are TGTGCCAGCTCAGTTCCTCTTTGGCAGAAGCAGTTCTTC.

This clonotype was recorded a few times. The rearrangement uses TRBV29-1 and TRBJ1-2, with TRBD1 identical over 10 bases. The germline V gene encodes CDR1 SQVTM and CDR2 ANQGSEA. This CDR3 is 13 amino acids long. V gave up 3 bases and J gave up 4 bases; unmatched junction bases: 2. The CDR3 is CSVEDRGAYGYTF. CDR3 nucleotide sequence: TGCAGCGTTGAGGACAGGGGGGCCTATGGCTACACCTTC.

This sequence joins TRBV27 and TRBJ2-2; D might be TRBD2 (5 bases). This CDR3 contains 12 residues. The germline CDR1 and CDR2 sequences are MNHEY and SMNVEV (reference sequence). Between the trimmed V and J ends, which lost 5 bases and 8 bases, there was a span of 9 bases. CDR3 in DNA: TGTGCCAGCAGTCGGTCGGGAGGGGAGCTGTTTTTT. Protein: CASSRSGGELFF.

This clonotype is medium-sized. CDR3 residues: CSARDQGQGRGYTF. In DNA form, the CDR3 reads TGCAGTGCTAGAGATCAGGGACAGGGGCGAGGCTACACCTTC. The J gene is TRBJ1-2, the V gene TRBV20-1; 10 positions agree with TRBD1. Germline loops: CDR1 DFQATT, CDR2 SNEGSKA (reference sequence). The CDR3 extends over 14 amino acids. The ends lost 0 bases at V and 8 bases at J; junction bases unmatched: 6.

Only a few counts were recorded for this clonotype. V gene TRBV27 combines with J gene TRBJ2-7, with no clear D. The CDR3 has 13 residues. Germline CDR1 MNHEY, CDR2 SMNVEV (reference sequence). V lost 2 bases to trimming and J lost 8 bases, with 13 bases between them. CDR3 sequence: CASSLVGDGKQYF. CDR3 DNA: TGTGCCAGCAGTTTAGTGGGCGACGGCAAGCAGTACTTC.

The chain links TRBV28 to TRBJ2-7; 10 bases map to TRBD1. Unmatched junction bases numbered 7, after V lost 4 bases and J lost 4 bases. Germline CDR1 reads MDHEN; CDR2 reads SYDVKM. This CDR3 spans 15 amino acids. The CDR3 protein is CASSYAGTGAYEQYF. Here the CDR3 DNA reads TGTGCCAGCAGTTATGCCGGGACAGGGGCGTACGAGCAGTACTTC.

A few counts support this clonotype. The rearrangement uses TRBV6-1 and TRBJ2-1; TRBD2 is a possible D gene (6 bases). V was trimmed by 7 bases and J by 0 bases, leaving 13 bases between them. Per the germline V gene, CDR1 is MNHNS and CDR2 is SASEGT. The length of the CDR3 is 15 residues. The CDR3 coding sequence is TGTGCCAGCACCCATGGGGGGACCTCCTACAATGAGCAGTTCTTC. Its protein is CASTHGGTSYNEQFF.

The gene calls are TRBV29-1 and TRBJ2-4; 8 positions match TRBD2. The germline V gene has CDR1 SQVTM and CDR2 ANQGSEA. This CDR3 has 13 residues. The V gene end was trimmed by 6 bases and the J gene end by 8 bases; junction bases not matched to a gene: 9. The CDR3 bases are TGCAGCGTGTCCGGGGGGGGACGGGACATTCAGTACTTC. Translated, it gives CSVSGGGRDIQYF.

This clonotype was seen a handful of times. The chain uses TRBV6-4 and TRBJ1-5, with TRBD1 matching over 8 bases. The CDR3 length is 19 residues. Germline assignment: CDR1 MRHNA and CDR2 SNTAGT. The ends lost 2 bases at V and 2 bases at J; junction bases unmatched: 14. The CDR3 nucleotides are TGTGCCAGCAGTGACAAGAGAGACAGGGGTTGGGGCGGCAATCAGCCCCAGCATTTT. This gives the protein CASSDKRDRGWGGNQPQHF.

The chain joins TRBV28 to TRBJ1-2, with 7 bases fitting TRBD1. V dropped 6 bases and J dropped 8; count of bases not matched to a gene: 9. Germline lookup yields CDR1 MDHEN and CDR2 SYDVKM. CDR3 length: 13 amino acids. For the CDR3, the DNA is TGTGCCAGCAGCAGCACAGGGGCGGGAGGCTACACCTTC. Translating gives CASSSTGAGGYTF.

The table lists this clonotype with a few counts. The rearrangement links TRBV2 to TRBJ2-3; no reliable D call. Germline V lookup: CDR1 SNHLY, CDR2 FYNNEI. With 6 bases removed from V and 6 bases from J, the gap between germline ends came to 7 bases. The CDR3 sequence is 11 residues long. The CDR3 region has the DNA TGTGCCAGCAGCGGTGGTGATACGCAGTATTTT. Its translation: CASSGGDTQYF.

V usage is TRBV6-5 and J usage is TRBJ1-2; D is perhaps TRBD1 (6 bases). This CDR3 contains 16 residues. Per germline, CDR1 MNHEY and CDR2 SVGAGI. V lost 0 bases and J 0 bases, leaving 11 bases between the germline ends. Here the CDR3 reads CASSYSTGPANYGYTF. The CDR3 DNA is TGTGCCAGCAGTTACTCGACAGGCCCAGCTAACTATGGCTACACCTTC.

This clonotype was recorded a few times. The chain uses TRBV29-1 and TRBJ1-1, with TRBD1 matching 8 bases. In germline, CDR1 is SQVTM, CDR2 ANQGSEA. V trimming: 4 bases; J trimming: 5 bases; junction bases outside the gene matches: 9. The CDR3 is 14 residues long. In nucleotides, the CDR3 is TGCAGCGTTGTATTAACAACAGGGGGGACTGAAGCTTTCTTT. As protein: CSVVLTTGGTEAFF.

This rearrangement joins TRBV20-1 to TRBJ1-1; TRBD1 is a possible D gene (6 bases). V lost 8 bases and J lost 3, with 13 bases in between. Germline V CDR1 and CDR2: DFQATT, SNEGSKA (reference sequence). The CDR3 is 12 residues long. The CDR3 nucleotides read TGCAGTACCATGGAGGGGGACACTGAAGCTTTCTTT. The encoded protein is CSTMEGDTEAFF.

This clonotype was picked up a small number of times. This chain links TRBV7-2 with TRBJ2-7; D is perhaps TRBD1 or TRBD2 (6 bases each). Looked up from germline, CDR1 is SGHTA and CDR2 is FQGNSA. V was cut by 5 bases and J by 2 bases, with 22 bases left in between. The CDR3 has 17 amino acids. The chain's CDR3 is CASSLDGGRRTTYEQYF. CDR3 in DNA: TGTGCCAGCAGCCTCGACGGGGGCAGGCGGACGACCTACGAGCAGTACTTC.

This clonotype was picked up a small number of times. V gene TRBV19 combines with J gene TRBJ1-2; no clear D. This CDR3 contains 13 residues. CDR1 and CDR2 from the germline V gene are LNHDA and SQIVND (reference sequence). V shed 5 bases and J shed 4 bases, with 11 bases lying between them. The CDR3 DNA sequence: TGTGCCAGTAGTGCCGAAGTTGGCTATGGCTACACCTTC. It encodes CASSAEVGYGYTF.

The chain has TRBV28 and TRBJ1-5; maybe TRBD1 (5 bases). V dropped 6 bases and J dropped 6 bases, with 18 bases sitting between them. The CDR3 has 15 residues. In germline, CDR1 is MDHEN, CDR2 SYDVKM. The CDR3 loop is CASRPRGRVSQPQHF. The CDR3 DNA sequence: TGTGCCAGCAGGCCTAGGGGTAGAGTTAGTCAGCCCCAGCATTTT.

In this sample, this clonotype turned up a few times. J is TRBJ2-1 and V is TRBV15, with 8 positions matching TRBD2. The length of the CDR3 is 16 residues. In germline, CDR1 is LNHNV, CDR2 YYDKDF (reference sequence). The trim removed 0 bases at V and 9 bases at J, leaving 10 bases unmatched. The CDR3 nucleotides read TGTGCCACCAGCAGAGATAGCGGGATAGGAGTAGGTGAGCAGTTCTTC. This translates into CATSRDSGIGVGEQFF.

The CDR3 nucleotides read TGTGCCATCAGTGTAAGGGCCGACAGCCCTAGCTATGGCTACACCTTC. Amino acids: CAISVRADSPSYGYTF. This sequence joins TRBV10-3 and TRBJ1-2; TRBD1 might be the D (5 bases). The CDR3 is 16 amino acids. V dropped 4 bases and J dropped 4 bases, with 19 bases sitting between them. The germline V gene has CDR1 ENHRY and CDR2 SYGVKD.